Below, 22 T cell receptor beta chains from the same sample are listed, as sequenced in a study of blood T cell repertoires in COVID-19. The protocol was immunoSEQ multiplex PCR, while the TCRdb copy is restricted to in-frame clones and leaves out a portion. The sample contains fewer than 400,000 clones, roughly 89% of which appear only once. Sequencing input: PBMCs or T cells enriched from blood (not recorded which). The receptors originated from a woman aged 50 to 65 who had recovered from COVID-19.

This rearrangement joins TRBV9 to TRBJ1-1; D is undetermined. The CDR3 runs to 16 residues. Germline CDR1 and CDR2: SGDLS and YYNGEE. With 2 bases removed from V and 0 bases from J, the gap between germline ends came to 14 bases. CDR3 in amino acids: CASSVSPSSVNTEAFF. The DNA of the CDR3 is TGTGCCAGCAGCGTTTCCCCGTCCAGCGTGAACACTGAAGCTTTCTTT.

Here the CDR3 reads CASSMGHTEAFF. As DNA, the CDR3 is TGTGCCAGTAGTATGGGGCACACTGAAGCTTTCTTT. The genes are TRBV19 and TRBJ1-1, with D perhaps TRBD1 (5 bases). The germline V gene has CDR1 LNHDA and CDR2 SQIVND (reference sequence). This CDR3 spans 12 amino acids. Trimming pared 3 bases from V and 3 bases from J, leaving 5 bases between.

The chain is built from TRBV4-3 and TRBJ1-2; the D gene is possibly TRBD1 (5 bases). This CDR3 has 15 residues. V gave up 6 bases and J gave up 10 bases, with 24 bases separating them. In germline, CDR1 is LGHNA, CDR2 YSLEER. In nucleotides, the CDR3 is TGCGCCAGCAGTCACACCGGGAATGGGGGGGTATTCTACACCTTC. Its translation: CASSHTGNGGVFYTF.

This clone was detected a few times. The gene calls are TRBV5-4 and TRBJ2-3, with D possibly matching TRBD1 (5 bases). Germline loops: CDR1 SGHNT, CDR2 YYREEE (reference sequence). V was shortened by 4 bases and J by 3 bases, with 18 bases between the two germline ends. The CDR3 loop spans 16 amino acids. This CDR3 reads CASSRLGLGETDTQYF. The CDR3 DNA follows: TGTGCCAGCAGCCGGTTGGGGCTCGGCGAGACAGATACGCAGTATTTT.

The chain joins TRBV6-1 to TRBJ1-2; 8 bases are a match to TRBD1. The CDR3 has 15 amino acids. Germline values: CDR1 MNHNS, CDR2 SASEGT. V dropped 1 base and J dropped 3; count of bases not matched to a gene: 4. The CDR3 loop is CASSEEPGQDYGYTF. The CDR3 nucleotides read TGTGCCAGCAGTGAAGAGCCGGGACAGGACTATGGCTACACCTTC.

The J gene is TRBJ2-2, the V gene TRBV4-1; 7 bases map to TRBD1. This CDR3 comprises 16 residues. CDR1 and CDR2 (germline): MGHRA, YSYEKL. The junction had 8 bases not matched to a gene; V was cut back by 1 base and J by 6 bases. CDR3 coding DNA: TGCGCCAGCAGCCAAGGGGTTGACAGGGTCGCCGGGGAGCTGTTTTTT. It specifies CASSQGVDRVAGELFF.

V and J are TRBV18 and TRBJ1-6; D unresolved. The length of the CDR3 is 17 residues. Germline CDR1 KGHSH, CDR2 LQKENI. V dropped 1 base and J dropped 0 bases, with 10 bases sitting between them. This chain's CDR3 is CASSPRRGSSYNSPLHF. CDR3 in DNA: TGTGCCAGCTCACCACGCCGAGGGAGCTCCTATAATTCACCCCTCCACTTT.

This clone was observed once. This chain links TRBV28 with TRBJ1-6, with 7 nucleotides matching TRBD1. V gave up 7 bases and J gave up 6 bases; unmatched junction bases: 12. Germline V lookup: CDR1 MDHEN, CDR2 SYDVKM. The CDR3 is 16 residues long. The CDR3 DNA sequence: TGTGCCAGCAATGCGGGGTACAGGGGAATTAATTCACCCCTCCACTTT. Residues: CASNAGYRGINSPLHF.

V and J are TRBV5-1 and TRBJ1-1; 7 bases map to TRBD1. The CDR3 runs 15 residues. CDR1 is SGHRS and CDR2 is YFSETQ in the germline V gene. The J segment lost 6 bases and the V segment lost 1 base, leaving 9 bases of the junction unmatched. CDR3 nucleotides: TGCGCCAGCAGCTTGATCTCAGGGGGAAACCCTGAAGCTTTCTTT. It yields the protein CASSLISGGNPEAFF.

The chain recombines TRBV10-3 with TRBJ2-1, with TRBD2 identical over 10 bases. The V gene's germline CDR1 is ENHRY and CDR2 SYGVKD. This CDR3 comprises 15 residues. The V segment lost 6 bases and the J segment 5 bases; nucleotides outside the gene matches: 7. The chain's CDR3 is CAIRWSGGAHNEQFF. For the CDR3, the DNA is TGTGCCATCAGGTGGAGCGGGGGGGCCCACAATGAGCAGTTCTTC.

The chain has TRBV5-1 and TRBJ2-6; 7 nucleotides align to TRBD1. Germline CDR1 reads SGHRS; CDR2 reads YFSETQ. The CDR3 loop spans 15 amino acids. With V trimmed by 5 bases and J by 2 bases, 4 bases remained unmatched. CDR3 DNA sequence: TGCGCCAGCAGAATACAGGGGACTGGGGCCAACGTCCTGACTTTC. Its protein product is CASRIQGTGANVLTF.

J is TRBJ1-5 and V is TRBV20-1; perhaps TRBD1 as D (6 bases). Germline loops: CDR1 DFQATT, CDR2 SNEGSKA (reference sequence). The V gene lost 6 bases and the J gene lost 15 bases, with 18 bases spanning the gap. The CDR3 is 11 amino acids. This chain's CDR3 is CSASGGLAPHF. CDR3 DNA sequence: TGCAGTGCAAGCGGGGGGCTAGCTCCGCATTTT.

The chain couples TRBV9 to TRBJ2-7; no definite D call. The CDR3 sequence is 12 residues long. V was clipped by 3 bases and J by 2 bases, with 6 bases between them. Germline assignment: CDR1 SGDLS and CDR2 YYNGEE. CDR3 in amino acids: CASSGDTYEQYF. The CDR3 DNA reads TGTGCCAGCAGCGGCGACACCTACGAGCAGTACTTC.

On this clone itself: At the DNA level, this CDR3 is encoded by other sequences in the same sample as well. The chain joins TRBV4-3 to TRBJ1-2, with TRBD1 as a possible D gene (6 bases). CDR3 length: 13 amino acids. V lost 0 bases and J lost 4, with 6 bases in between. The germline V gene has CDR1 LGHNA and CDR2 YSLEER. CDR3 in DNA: TGCGCCAGCAGCCAAGAACAGGGCTATGGCTACACCTTC. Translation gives CASSQEQGYGYTF.

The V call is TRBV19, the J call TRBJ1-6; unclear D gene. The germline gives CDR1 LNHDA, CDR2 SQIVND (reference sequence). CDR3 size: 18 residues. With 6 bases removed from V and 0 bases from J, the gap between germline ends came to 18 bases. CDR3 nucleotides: TGTGCCAGTAGGACGACAAAACCGAGCAGCTCCTATAATTCACCCCTCCACTTT. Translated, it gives CASRTTKPSSSYNSPLHF. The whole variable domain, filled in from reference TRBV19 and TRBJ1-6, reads DGGITQSPKYLFRKEGQNVTLSCEQNLNHDAMYWYRQDPGQGLRLIYYSQIVNDFQKGDIAEGYSVSREKKESFPLTVTSAQKNPTAFYLCASRTTKPSSSYNSPLHFGNGTRLTVT.

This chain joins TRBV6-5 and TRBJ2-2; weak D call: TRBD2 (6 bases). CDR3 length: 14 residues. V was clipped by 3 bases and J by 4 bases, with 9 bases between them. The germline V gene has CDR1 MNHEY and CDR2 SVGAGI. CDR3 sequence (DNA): TGTGCCAGCAGTTATTTGGGGGGCACCGGGGAGCTGTTTTTT. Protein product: CASSYLGGTGELFF.

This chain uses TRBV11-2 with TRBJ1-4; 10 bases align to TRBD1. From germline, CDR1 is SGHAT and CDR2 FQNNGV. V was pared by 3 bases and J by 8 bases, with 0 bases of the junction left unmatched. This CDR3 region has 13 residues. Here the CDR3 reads CASSLTGGEKLFF. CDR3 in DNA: TGTGCCAGCAGCTTGACAGGGGGCGAAAAACTGTTTTTT.

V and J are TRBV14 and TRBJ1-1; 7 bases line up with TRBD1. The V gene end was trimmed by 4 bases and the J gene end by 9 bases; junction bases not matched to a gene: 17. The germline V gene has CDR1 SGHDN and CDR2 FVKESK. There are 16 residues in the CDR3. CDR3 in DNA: TGTGCCAGCAGCCCCCATCGGACAGGCGTAGGAGGGAAAGCTTTCTTT. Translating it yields CASSPHRTGVGGKAFF.

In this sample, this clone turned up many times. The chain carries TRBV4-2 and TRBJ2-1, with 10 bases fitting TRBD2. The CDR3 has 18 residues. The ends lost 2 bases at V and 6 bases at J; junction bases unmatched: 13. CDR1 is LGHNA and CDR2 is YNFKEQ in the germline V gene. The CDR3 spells CASSQTRVGLAGVNEQFF. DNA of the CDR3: TGTGCCAGCAGCCAAACGAGAGTAGGGCTAGCGGGGGTCAATGAGCAGTTCTTC.

CDR3 bases: TGTGCCAGCAGATCCCACAGGTCCCACGAGGCCGGGGAGCTGTTTTTT. It encodes CASRSHRSHEAGELFF. The chain joins TRBV7-2 to TRBJ2-2; the D gene is possibly TRBD1 (5 bases). V gave up 6 bases and J gave up 6 bases, with 20 bases separating them. This CDR3 spans 16 amino acids. The germline CDR1 and CDR2 sequences are SGHTA and FQGNSA. Based on the CDR3 plus reference TRBV7-2 and TRBJ2-2, the full variable domain is GAGVSQSPSNKVTEKGKDVELRCDPISGHTALYWYRQSLGQGLEFLIYFQGNSAPDKSGLPSDRFSAERTGGSVSTLTIQRTQQEDSAVYLCASRSHRSHEAGELFFGEGSRLTVL.

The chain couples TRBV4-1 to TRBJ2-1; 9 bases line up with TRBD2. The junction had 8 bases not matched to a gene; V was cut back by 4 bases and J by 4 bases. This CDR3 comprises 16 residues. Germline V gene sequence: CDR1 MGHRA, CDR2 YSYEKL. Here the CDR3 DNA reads TGCGCCAGCAGCCGGAAAGCGGGGGGAGATTACAATGAGCAGTTCTTC. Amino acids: CASSRKAGGDYNEQFF.

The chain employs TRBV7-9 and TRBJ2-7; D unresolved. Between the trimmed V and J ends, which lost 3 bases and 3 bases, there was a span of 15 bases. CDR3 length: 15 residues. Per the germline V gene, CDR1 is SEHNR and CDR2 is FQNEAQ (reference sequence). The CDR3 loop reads CASSFTVNPFYEQYF. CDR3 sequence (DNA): TGTGCCAGCAGCTTTACAGTTAACCCATTCTACGAGCAGTACTTC.